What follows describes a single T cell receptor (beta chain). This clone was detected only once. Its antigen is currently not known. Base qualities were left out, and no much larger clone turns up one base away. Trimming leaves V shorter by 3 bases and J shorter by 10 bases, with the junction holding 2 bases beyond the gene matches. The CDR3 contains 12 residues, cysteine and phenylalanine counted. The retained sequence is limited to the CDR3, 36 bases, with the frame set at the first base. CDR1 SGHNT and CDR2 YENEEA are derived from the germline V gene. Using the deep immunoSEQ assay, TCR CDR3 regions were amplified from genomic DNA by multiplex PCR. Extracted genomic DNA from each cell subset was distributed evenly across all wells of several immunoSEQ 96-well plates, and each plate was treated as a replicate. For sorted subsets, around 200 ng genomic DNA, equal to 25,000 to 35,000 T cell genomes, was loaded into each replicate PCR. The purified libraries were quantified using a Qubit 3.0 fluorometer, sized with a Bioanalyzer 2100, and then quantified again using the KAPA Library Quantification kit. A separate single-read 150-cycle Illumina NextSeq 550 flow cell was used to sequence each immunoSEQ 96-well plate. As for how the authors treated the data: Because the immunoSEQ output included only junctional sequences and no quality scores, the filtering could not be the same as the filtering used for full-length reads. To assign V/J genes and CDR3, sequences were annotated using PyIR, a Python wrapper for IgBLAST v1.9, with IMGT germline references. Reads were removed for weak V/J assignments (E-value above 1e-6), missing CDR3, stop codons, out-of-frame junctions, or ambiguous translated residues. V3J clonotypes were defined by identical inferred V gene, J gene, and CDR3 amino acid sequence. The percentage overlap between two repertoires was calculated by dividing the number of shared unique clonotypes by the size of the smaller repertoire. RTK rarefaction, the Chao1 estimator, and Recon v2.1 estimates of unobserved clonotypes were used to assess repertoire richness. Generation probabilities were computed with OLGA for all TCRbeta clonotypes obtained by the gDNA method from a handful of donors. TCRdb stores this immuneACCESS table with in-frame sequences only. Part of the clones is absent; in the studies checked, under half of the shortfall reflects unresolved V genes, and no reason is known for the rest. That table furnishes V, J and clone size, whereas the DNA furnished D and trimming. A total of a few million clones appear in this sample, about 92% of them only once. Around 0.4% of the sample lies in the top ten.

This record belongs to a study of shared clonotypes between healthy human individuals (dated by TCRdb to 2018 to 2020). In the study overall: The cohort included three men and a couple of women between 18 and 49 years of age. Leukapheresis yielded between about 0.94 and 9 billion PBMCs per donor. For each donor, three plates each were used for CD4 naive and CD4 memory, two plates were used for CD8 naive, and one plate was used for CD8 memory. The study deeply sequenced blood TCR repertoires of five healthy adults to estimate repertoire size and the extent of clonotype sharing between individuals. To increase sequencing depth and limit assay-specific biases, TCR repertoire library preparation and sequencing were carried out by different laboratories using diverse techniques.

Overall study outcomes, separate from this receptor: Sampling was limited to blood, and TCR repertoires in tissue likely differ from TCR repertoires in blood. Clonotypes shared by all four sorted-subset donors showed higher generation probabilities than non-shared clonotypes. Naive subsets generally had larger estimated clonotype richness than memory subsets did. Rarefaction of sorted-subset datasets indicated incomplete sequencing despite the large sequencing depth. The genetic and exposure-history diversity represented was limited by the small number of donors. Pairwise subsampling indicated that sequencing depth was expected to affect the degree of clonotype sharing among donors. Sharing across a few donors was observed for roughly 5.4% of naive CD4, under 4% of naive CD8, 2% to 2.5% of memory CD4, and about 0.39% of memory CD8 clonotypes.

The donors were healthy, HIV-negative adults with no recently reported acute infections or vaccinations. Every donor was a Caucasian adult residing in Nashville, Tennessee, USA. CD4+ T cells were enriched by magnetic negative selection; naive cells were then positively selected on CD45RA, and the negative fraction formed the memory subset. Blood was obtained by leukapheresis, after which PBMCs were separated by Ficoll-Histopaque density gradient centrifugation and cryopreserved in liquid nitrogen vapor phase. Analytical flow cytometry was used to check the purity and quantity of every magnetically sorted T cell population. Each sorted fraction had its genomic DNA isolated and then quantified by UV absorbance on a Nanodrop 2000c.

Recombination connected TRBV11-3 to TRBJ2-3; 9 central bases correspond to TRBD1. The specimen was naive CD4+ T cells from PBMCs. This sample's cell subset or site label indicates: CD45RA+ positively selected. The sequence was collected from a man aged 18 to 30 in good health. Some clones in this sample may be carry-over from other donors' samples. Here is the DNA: TGTGCCAGCAGCTTCGGGACAGGGCCGCAGTATTTT. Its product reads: CASSFGTGPQYF.